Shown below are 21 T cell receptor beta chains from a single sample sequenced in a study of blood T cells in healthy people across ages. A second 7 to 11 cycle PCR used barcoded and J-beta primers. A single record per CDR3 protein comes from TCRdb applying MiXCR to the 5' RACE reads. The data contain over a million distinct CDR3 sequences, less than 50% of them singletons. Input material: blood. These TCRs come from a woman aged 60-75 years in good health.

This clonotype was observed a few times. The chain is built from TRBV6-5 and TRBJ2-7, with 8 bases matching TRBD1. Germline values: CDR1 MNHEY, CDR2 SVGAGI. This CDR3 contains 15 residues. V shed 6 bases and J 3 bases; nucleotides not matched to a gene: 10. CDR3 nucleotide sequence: TGTGCCAGCAGCACGGGGACAGGCATCCTCTACGAGCAGTACTTC. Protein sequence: CASSTGTGILYEQYF.

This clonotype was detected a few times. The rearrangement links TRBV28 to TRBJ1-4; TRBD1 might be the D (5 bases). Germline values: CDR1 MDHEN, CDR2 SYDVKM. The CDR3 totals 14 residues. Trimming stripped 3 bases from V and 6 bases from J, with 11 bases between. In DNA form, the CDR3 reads TGTGCCAGCAGTTTGCGGGGGGTGGATGAAAAACTGTTTTTT. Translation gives CASSLRGVDEKLFF.

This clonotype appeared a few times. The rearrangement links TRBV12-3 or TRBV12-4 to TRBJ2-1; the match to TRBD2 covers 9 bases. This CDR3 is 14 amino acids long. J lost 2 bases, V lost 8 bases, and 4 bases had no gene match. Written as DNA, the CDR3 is TGTGCCAGCTATAGCGGGAGTACCTACAATGAGCAGTTCTTC. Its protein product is CASYSGSTYNEQFF.

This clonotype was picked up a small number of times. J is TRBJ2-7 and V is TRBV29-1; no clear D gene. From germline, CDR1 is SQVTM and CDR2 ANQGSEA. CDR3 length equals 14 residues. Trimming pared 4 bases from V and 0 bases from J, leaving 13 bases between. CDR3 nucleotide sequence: TGCAGCGTTGTCCTCACTTGGGTCTCCTACGAGCAGTACTTC. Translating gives CSVVLTWVSYEQYF.

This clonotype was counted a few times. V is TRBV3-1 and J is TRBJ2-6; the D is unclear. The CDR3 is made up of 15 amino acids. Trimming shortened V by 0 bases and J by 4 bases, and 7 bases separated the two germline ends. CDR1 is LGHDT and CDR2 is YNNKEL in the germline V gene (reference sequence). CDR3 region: CASSQDTPGANVLTF. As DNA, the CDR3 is TGTGCCAGCAGCCAAGATACGCCGGGGGCCAACGTCCTGACTTTC.

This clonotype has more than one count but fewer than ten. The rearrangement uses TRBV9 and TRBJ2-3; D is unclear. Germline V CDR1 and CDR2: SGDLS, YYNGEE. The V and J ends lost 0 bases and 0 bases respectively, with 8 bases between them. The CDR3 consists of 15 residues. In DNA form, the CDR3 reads TGTGCCAGCAGCGTAGGGATGGCAAGCACAGATACGCAGTATTTT. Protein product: CASSVGMASTDTQYF. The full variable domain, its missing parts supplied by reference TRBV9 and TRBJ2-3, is DSGVTQTPKHLITATGQRVTLRCSPRSGDLSVYWYQQSLDQGLQFLIQYYNGEERAKGNILERFSAQQFPDLHSELNLSSLELGDSALYFCASSVGMASTDTQYFGPGTRLTVL.

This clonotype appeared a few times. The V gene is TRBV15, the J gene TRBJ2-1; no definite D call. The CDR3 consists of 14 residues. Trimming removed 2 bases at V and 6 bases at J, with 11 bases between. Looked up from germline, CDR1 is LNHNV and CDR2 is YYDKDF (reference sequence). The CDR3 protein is CATSRFLGSNEQFF. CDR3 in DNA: TGTGCCACCAGCAGATTTCTAGGGTCCAATGAGCAGTTCTTC.

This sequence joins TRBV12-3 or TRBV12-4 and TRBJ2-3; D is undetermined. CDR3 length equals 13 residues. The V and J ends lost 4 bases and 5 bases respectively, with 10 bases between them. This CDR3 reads CASSSQLGDTQYF. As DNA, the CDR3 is TGTGCCAGCAGTTCCCAACTGGGAGATACGCAGTATTTT.

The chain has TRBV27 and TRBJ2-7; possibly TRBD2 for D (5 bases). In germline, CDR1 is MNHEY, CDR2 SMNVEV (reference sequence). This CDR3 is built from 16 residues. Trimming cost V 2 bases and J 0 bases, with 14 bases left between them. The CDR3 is CASSLRAGGISYEQYF. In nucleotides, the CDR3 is TGTGCCAGCAGTTTACGGGCCGGAGGAATCTCCTACGAGCAGTACTTC.

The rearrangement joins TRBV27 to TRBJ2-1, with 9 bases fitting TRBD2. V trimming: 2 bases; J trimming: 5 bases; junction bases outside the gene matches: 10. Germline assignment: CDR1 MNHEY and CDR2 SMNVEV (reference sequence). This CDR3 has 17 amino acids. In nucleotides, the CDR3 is TGTGCCAGCAGTTTAACAATGCTCGGACTAGCGAACAATGAGCAGTTCTTC. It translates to CASSLTMLGLANNEQFF.

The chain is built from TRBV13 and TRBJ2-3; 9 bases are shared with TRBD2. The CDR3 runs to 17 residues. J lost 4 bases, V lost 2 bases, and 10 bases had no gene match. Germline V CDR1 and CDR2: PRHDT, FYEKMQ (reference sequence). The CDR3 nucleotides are TGTGCCAGCAGCTTACGGGGGGGAGCGGGAGGAGCAGATACGCAGTATTTT. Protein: CASSLRGGAGGADTQYF.

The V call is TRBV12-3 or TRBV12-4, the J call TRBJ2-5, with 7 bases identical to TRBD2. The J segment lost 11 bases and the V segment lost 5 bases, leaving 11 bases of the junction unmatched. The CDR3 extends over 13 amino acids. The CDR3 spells CASSEKTSSEQYF. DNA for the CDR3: TGTGCCAGCAGTGAAAAGACTAGCTCGGAGCAGTACTTC.

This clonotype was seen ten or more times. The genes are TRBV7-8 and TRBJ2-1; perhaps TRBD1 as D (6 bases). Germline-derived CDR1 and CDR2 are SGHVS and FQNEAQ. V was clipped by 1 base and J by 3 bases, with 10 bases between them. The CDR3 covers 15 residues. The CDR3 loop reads CASSLGTGFYNEQFF. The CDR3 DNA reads TGTGCCAGCAGCTTAGGCACAGGGTTCTACAATGAGCAGTTCTTC.

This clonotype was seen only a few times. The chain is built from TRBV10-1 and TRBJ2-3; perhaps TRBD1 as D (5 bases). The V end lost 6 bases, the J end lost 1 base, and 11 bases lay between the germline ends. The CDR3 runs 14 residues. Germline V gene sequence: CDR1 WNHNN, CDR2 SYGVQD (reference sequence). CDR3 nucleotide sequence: TGCGCCAGCAGGCCTGGACAACGCACAGATACGCAGTATTTT. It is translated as CASRPGQRTDTQYF.

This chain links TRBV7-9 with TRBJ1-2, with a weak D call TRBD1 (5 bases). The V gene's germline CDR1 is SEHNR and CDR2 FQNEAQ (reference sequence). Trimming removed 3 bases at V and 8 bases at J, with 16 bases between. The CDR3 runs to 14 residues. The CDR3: CASSFRDGRVGYTF. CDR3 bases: TGTGCCAGCAGCTTCCGGGACGGTCGAGTGGGCTACACCTTC.

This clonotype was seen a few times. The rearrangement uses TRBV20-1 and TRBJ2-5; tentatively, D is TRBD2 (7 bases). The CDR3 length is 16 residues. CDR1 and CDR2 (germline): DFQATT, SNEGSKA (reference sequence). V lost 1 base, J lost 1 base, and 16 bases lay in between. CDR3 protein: CSARVGGGGGQETQYF. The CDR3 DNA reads TGCAGTGCTAGAGTAGGGGGGGGAGGGGGCCAAGAGACCCAGTACTTC.

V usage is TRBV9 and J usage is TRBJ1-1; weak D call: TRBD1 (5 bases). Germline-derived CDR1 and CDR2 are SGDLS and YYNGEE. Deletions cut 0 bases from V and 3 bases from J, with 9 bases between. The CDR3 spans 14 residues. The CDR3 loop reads CASSVGIGDTEAFF. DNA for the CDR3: TGTGCCAGCAGCGTAGGAATAGGGGACACTGAAGCTTTCTTT.

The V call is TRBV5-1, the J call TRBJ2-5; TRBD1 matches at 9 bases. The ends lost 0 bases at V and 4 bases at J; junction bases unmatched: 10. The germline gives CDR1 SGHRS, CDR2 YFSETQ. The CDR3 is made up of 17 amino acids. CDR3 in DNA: TGCGCCAGCAGCTTGGACAGGGGGCCGAGTATGTTAGAGACCCAGTACTTC. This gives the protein CASSLDRGPSMLETQYF.

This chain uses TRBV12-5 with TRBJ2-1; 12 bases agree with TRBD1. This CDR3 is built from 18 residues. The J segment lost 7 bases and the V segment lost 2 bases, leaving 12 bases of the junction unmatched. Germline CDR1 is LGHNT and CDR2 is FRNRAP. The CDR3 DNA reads TGTGCTAGTGGTTTGTTCGCCGGGACAGGGGGCGTAATGAATGAGCAGTTCTTC. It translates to CASGLFAGTGGVMNEQFF.

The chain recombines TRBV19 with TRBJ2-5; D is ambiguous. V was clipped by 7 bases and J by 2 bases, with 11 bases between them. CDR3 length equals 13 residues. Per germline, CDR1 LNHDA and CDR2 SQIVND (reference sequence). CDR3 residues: CASNGNTQETQYF. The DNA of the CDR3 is TGTGCCAGTAATGGAAATACTCAAGAGACCCAGTACTTC.

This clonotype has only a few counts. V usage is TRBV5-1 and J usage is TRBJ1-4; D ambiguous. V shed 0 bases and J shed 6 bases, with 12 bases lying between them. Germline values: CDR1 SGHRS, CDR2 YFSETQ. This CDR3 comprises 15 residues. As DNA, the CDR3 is TGCGCCAGCAGCTTGGCGGGGTCCCACGATGAAAAACTGTTTTTT. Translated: CASSLAGSHDEKLFF.